This TCR beta chain was sequenced during a study of T cells in Graves' hyperthyroidism and ophthalmopathy. RNA transcripts yielded amplified TCR beta CDR3 regions. Using the HTBI primer set, a first-round RT-PCR was run on the TCR CDR3. One entry per CDR3 protein, called by TCRdb with MiXCR from the multiplex PCR reads. The sample lists 550,000 to 700,000 distinct CDR3 sequences, approximately 44% occurring once. The CDR3 has 13 amino acids. Deletions cut 4 bases from V and 3 bases from J, with 13 bases between. CDR1 is GTSNPN, CDR2 SVGIG, per germline (reference sequence). This clonotype was observed many times. As yet, its antigen is unknown. Findings and caveats of the study: In simple terms, a model built on 13 V-J features told ophthalmopathy apart from stable hyperthyroidism. Most thyroid clonotypes expanded above 0.001 appeared in blood too.

Clinical symptoms, serum thyroxine, TRAb, thyroid ultrasound and orbital computed tomography informed diagnoses. The TCR originated in an adult woman with Graves' disease, either hyperthyroidism or ophthalmopathy (not recorded which). The chain carries TRBV30 and TRBJ2-7, with TRBD2 as a possible D gene (5 bases). Source material: peripheral blood or thyroid tissue (not recorded which). DNA for the CDR3: TGTGCCTGGAACCGAGGAGGAGACTACGAGCAGTACTTC. Translated: CAWNRGGDYEQYF.